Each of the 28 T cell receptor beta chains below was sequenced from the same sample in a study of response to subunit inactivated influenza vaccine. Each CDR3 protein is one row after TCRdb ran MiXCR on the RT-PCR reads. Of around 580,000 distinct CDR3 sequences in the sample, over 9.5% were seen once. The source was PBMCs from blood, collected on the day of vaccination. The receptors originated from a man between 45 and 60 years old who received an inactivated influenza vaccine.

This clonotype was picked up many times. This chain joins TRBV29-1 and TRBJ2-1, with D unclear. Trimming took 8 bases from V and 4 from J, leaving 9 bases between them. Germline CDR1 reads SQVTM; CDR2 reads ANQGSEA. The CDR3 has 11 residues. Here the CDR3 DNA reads TGCAGCATTAGACGGTACAATGAGCAGTTCTTC. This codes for CSIRRYNEQFF.

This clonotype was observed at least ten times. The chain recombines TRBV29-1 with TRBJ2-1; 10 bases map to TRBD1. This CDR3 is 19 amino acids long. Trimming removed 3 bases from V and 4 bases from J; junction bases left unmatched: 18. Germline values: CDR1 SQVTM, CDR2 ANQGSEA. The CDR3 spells CSVEGNRDRGHIPYNEQFF. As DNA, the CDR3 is TGCAGCGTTGAGGGGAACCGGGACAGGGGACACATACCTTACAATGAGCAGTTCTTC.

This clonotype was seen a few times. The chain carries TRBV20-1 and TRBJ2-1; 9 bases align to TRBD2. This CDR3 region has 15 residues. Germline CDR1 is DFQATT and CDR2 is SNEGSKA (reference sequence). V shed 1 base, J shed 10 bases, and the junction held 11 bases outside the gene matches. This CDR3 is CSARVGLAGPTEQFF. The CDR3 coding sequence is TGCAGTGCTAGAGTGGGGCTAGCGGGACCCACAGAGCAGTTCTTC.

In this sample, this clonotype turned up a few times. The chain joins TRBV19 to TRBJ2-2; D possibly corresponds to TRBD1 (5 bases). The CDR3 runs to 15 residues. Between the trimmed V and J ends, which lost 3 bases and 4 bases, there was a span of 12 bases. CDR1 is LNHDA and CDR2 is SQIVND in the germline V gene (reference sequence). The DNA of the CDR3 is TGTGCCAGTAGTATTGTAATAGGGGTCACCGGGGAGCTGTTTTTT. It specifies CASSIVIGVTGELFF. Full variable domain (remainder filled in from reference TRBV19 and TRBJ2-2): DGGITQSPKYLFRKEGQNVTLSCEQNLNHDAMYWYRQDPGQGLRLIYYSQIVNDFQKGDIAEGYSVSREKKESFPLTVTSAQKNPTAFYLCASSIVIGVTGELFFGEGSRLTVL.

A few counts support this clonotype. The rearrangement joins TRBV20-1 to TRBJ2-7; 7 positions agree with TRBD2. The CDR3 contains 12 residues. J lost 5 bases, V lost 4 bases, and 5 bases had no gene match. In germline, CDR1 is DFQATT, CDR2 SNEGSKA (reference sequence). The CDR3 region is CSANRLANEQYF. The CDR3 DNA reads TGCAGTGCTAATAGACTAGCCAACGAGCAGTACTTC.

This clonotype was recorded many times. In nucleotides, the CDR3 is TGCGCCAGCAGCTTGAGTTGGGGGCTTTACGACGAGCAGTACTTC. The encoded protein is CASSLSWGLYDEQYF. This chain uses TRBV5-1 with TRBJ2-7; TRBD1 might be the D (6 bases). V was trimmed by 1 base and J by 5 bases, leaving 16 bases between them. The germline V gene has CDR1 SGHRS and CDR2 YFSETQ. The CDR3 contains 15 residues.

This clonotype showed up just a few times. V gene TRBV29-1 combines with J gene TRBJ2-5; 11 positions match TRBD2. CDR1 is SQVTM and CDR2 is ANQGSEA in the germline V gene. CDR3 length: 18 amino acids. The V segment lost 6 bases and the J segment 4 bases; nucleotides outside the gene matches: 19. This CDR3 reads CSVGPIGSGGAFAETQYF. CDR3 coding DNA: TGCAGCGTCGGGCCTATTGGTAGCGGGGGGGCCTTCGCAGAGACCCAGTACTTC.

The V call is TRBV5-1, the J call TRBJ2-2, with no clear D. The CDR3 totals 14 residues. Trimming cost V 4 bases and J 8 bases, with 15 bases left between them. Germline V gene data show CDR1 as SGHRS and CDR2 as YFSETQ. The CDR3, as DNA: TGCGCCAGCAGCCCCGGAACGCTCGGAGGGGAGCTGTTTTTT. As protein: CASSPGTLGGELFF.

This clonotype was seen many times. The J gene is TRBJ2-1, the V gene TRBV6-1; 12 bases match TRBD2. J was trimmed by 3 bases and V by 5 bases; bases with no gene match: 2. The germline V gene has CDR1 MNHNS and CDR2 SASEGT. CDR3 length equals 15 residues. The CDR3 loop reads CASSPSGGVYNEQFF. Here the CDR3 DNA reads TGTGCCAGCAGTCCTAGCGGGGGGGTCTACAATGAGCAGTTCTTC.

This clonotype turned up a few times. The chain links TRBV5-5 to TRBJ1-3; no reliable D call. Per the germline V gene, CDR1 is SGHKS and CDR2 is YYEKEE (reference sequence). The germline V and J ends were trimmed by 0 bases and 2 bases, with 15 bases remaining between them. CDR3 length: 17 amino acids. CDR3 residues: CASSLVPRPHAGNTIYF. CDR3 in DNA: TGTGCCAGCAGCTTGGTGCCGAGACCGCACGCTGGAAACACCATATATTTT.

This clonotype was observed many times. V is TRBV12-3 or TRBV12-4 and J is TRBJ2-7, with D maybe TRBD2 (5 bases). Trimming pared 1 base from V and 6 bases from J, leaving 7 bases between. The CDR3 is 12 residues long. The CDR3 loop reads CASSLVAGEQYF. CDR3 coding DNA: TGTGCCAGCAGTTTAGTGGCGGGCGAGCAGTACTTC.

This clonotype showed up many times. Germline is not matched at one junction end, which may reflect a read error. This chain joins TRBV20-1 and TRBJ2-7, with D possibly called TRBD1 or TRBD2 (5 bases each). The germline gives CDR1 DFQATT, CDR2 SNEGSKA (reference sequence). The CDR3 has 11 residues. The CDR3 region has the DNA TGCAGTGCTTTCGTAAGAGGGGACCTTCGCTTC. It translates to CSAFVRGDLRF.

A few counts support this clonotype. CDR3 DNA: TGTGCCAGCAGCCCCGATTCCAGGGAGAGCCAGCCCCAGCATTTT. Residues: CASSPDSRESQPQHF. This rearrangement joins TRBV7-6 to TRBJ1-5; TRBD1 might be the D (5 bases). Germline V gene sequence: CDR1 SGHVS, CDR2 FNYEAQ. Trimming pared 5 bases from V and 7 bases from J, leaving 18 bases between. The CDR3 length is 15 residues.

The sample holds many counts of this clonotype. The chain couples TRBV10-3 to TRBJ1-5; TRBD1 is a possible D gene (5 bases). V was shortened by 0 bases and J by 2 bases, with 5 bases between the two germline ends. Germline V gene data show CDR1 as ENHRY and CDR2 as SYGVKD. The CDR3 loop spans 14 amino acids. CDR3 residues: CAISESTGNQPQHF. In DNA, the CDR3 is TGTGCCATCAGTGAGTCGACAGGCAATCAGCCCCAGCATTTT.

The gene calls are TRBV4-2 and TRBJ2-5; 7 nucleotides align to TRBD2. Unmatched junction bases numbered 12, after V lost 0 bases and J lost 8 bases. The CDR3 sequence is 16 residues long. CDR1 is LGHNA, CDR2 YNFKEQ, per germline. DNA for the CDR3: TGTGCCAGCAGCCAAGATCCGGGGGGACGGGGGGAAACCCAGTACTTC. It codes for CASSQDPGGRGETQYF.

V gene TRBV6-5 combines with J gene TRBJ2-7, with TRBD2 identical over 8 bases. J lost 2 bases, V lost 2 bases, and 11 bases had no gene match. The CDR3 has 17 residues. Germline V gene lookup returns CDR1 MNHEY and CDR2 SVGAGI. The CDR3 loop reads CASSYQGWRGATYEQYF. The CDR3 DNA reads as TGTGCCAGCAGTTACCAGGGTTGGCGGGGGGCTACCTACGAGCAGTACTTC.

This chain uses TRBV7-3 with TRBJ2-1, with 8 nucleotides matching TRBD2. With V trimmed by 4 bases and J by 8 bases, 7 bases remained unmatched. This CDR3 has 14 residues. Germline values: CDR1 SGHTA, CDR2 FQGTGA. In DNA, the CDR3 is TGTGCCAGCAGCTCGGGAGGGGGAGTCGATGAGCAGTTCTTC. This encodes CASSSGGGVDEQFF.

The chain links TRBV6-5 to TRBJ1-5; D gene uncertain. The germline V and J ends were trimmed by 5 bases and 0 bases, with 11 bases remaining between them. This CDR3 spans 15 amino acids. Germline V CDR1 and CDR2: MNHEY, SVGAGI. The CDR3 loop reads CASSLSQDSNQPQHF. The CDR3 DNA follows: TGTGCCAGCAGTCTCTCGCAGGATAGCAATCAGCCCCAGCATTTT.

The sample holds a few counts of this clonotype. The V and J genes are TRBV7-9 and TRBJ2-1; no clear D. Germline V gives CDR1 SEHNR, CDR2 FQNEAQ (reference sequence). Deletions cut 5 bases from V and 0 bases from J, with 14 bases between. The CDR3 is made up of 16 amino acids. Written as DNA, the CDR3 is TGTGCCAGCAGCCCGTTGAAGTCCCGCTCCTACAATGAGCAGTTCTTC. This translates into CASSPLKSRSYNEQFF.

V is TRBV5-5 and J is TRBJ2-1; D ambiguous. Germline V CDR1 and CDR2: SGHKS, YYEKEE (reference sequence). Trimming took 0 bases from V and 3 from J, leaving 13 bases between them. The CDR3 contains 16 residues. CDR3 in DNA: TGTGCCAGCAGCTTGGAGTACCCCCTAAGCTACAATGAGCAGTTCTTC. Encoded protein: CASSLEYPLSYNEQFF.

CDR3 DNA sequence: TGTGCCAGCAGCTCACCCAAATTGAGTTCACCCCTCCACTTT. Its protein product is CASSSPKLSSPLHF. This chain uses TRBV7-2 with TRBJ1-6; D unresolved. The CDR3 runs to 14 residues. Germline-derived CDR1 and CDR2 are SGHTA and FQGNSA. Trimming removed 4 bases from V and 9 bases from J, with 13 bases in between.

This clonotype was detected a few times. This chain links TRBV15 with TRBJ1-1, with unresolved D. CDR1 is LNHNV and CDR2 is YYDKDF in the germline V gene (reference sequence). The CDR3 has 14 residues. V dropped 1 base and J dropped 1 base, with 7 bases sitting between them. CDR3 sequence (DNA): TGTGCCACCAGCAGAGGAGCGGAGAACACTGAAGCTTTCTTT. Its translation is CATSRGAENTEAFF.

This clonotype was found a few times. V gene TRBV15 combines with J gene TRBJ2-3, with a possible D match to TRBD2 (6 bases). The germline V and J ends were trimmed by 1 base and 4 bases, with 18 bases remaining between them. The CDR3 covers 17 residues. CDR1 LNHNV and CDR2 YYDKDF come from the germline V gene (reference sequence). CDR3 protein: CATSRGAWTAGPDTQYF. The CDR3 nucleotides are TGTGCCACCAGCAGAGGAGCGTGGACCGCGGGGCCAGATACGCAGTATTTT.

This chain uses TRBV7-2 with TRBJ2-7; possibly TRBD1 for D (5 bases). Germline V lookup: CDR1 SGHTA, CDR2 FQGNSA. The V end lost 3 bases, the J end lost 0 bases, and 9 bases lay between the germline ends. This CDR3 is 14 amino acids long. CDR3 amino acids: CASSFHRTSYEQYF. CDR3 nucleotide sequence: TGTGCCAGCAGCTTTCACAGGACCTCCTACGAGCAGTACTTC.

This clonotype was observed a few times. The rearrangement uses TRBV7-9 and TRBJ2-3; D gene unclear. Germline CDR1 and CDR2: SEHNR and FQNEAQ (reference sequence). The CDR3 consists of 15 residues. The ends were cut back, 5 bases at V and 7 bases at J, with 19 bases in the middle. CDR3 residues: CASSGGLAERYTQYF. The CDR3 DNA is TGTGCCAGCAGCGGTGGGCTGGCGGAGAGATATACGCAGTATTTT.

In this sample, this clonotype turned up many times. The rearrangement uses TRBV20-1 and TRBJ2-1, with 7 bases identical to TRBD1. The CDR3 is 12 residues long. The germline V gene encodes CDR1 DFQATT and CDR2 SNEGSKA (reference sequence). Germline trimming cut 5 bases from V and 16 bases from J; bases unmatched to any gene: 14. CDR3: CSARGSGQWTFF. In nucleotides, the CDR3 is TGCAGTGCTCGTGGGTCGGGACAGTGGACCTTCTTC.

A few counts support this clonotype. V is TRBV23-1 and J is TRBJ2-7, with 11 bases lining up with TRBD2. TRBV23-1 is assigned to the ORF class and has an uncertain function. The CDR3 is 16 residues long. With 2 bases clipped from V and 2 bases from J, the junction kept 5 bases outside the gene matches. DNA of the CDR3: TGCGCCAGCAGTCAAACTAGCGGGAGTCTAGCCTACGAGCAGTACTTC. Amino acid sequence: CASSQTSGSLAYEQYF.

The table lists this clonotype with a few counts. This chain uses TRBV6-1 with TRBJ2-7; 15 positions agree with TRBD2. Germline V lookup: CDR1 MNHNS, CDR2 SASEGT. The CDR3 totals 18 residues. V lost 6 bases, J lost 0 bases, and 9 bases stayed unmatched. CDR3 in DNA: TGTGCCAGCAGCCCAGGGACTAGCGGGAGGTGGTCCTCCTACGAGCAGTACTTC. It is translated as CASSPGTSGRWSSYEQYF.